Included here is one TCR beta chain sequence, with context. This sample was included in a study of control samples from healthy donors and cancer patients. This CDR3 has 11 residues. Per germline, CDR1 SNHLY and CDR2 FYNNEI. Trimming stripped 6 bases from V and 11 bases from J, with 8 bases between. Measured with immunoSEQ multiplex PCR; TCRdb has only the in-frame clones, and not every one. The sample yields 150,000 to 200,000 clones, over 85% seen once. The gene calls are TRBV2 and TRBJ1-6; D gene uncertain. This receptor was identified in a young man in good health. Sequenced sample: blood. The CDR3 DNA is TGTGCCAGCAGCCCTCCGACACCCCTCCACTTT. Residues: CASSPPTPLHF. The full variable domain, completed using reference TRBV2 and TRBJ1-6, is EPEVTQTPSHQVTQMGQEVILRCVPISNHLYFYWYRQILGQKVEFLVSFYNNEISEKSEIFDDQFSVERPDGSNFTLKIRSTKLEDSAMYFCASSPPTPLHFGNGTRLTVT.